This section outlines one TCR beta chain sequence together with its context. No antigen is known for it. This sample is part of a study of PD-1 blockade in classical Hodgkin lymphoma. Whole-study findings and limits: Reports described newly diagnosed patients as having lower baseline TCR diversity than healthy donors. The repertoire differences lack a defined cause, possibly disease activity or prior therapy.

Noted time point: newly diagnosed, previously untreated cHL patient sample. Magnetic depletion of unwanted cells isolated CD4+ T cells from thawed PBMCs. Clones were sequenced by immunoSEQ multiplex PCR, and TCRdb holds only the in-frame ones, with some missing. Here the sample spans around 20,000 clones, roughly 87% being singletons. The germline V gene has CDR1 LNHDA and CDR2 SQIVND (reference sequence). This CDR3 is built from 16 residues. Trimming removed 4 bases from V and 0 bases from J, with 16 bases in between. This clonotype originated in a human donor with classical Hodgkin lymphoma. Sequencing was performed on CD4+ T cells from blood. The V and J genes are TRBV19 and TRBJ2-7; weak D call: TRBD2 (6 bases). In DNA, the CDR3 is TGTGCCAGTAGTAACCCGGGGGACTCACGCTCCTACGAGCAGTACTTC. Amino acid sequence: CASSNPGDSRSYEQYF.